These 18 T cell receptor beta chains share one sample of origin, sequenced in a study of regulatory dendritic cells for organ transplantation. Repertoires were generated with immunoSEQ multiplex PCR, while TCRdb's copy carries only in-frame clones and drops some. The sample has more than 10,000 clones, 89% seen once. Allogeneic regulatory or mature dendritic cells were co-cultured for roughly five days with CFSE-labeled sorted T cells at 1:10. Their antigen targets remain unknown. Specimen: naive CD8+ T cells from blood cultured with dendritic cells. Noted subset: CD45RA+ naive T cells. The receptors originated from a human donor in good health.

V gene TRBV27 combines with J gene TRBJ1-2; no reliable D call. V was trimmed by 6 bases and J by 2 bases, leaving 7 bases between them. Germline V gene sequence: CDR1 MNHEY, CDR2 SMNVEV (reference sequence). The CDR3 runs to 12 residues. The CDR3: CASSNRNYGYTF. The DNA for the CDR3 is TGTGCCAGCAGCAACAGAAACTATGGCTACACCTTC.

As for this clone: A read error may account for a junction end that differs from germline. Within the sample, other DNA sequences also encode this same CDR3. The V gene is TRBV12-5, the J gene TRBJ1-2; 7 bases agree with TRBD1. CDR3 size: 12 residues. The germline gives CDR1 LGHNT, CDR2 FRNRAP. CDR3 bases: TGTGCTAGTGGTATCACAGGGGATGGTTACACCTTC. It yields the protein CASGITGDGYTF.

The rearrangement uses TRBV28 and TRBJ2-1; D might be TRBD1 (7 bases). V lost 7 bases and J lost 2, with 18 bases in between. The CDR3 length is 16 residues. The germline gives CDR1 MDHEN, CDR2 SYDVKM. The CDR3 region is CASNPLGGGAYNEQFF. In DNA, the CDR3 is TGTGCCAGCAATCCCCTCGGAGGGGGCGCCTACAATGAGCAGTTCTTC. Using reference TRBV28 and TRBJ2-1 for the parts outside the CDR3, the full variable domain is DVKVTQSSRYLVKRTGEKVFLECVQDMDHENMFWYRQDPGLGLRLIYFSYDVKMKEKGDIPEGYSVSREKKERFSLILESASTNQTSMYLCASNPLGGGAYNEQFFGPGTRLTVL.

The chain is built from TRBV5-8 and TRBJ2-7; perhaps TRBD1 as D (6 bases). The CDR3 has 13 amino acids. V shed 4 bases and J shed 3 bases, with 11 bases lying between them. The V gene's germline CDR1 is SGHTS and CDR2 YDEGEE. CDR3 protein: CASSPGQSYEQYF. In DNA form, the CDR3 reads TGTGCCAGCAGCCCCGGACAGAGCTACGAGCAGTACTTC.

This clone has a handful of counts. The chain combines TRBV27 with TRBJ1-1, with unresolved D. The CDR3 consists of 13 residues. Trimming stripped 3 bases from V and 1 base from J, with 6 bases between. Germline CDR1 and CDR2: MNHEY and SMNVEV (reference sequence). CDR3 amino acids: CASSFGANTEAFF. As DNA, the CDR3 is TGTGCCAGCAGTTTCGGAGCGAACACTGAAGCTTTCTTT.

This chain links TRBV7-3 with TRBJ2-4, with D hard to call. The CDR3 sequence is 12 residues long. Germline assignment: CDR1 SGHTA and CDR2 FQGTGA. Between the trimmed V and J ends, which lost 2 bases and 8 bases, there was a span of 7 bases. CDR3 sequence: CASSLAADIQYF. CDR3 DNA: TGTGCCAGCAGCTTAGCCGCGGACATTCAGTACTTC. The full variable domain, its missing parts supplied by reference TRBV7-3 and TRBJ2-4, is GAGVSQTPSNKVTEKGKYVELRCDPISGHTALYWYRQSLGQGPEFLIYFQGTGAADDSGLPNDRFFAVRPEGSVSTLKIQRTERGDSAVYLCASSLAADIQYFGAGTRLSVL.

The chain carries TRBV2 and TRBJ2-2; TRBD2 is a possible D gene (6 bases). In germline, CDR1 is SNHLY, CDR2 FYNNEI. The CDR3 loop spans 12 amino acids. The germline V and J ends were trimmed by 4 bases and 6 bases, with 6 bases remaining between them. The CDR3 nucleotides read TGTGCCAGCAGTGGGGGGGCCGGGGAGCTGTTTTTT. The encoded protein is CASSGGAGELFF.

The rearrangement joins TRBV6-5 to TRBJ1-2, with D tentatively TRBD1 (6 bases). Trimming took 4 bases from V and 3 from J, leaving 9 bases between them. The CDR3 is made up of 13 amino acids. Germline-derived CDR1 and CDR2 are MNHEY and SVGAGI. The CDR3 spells CASSWRGDYGYTF. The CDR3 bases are TGTGCCAGCAGTTGGAGGGGGGACTATGGCTACACCTTC.

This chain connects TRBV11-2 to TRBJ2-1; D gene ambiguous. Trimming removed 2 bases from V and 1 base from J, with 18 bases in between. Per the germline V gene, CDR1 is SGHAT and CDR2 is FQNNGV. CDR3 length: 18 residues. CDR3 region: CASSLYYGQPNSYNEQFF. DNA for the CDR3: TGTGCCAGCAGCTTATATTACGGTCAACCCAATTCCTACAATGAGCAGTTCTTC. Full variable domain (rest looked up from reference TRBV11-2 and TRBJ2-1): EAGVAQSPRYKIIEKRQSVAFWCNPISGHATLYWYQQILGQGPKLLIQFQNNGVVDDSQLPKDRFSAERLKGVDSTLKIQPAKLEDSAVYLCASSLYYGQPNSYNEQFFGPGTRLTVL.

CDR3: CASSATTLAADNRHNEQFF. The CDR3 region has the DNA TGTGCCAGCAGCGCAACCACTCTAGCGGCCGATAACCGGCACAATGAGCAGTTCTTC. The chain joins TRBV5-6 to TRBJ2-1; 7 positions agree with TRBD2. The V and J ends lost 4 bases and 5 bases, in that order; junction bases with no gene match: 21. The CDR3 spans 19 residues. Germline CDR1 is SGHDT and CDR2 is YYEEEE.

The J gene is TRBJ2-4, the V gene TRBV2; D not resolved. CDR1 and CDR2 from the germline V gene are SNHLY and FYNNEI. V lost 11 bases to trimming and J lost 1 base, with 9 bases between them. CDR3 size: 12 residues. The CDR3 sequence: CAGSVAKNIQYF. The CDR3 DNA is TGTGCCGGCTCGGTGGCCAAAAACATTCAGTACTTC.

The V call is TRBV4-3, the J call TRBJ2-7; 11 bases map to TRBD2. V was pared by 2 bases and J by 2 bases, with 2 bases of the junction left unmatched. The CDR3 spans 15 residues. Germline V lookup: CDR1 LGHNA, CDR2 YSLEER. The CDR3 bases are TGCGCCAGCAGCCAAACTAGCGGGGGAGCCTACGAGCAGTACTTC. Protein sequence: CASSQTSGGAYEQYF.

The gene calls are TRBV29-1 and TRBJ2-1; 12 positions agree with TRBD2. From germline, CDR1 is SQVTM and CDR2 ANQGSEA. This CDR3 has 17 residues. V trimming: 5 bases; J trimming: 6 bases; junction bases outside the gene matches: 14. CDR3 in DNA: TGCAGCGTTTGGACAGGGGTAGCTAGCGGGAGGGCCAATGAGCAGTTCTTC. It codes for CSVWTGVASGRANEQFF.

The CDR3 coding sequence is TGCGCCAGCAGCCAAGACGGGGGGGAGACCCAGTACTTC. This gives the protein CASSQDGGETQYF. The chain recombines TRBV4-3 with TRBJ2-5, with 7 bases that match TRBD2. The CDR3 loop spans 13 amino acids. Germline V gene sequence: CDR1 LGHNA, CDR2 YSLEER. With 0 bases clipped from V and 5 bases from J, the junction kept 0 bases outside the gene matches.

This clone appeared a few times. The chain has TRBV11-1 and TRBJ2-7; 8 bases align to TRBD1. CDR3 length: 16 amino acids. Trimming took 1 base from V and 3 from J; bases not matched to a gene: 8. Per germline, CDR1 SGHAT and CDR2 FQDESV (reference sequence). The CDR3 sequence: CASSLVSPGQGYEQYF. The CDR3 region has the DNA TGTGCCAGCAGCTTAGTGTCGCCCGGACAGGGCTACGAGCAGTACTTC.

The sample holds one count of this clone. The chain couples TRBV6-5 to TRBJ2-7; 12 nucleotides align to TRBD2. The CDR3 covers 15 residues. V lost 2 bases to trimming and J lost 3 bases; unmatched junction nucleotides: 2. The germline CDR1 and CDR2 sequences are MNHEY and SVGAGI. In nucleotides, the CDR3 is TGTGCCAGCAGTTACGAACTAGCGGGAGGCTACGAGCAGTACTTC. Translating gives CASSYELAGGYEQYF.

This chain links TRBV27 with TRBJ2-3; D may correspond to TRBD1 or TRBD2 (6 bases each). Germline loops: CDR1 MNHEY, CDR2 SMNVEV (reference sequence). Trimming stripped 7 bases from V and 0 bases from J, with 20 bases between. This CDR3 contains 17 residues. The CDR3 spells CASISSTGAPSTDTQYF. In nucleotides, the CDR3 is TGTGCCAGCATTTCTTCCACGGGGGCCCCGAGCACAGATACGCAGTATTTT.

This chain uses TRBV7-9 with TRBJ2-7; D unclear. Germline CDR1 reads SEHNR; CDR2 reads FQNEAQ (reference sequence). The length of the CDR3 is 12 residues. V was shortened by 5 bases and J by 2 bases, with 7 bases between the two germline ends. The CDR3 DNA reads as TGTGCCAGCAGCCCCTTGACCTACGAGCAGTACTTC. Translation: CASSPLTYEQYF.